The sequence of this TCR beta chain was determined in a study of read filtering for tumor transcriptome and immune sequencing. Study conclusions and caveats: About 81.9% of IR-seq clonotypes had a single read, yet these held 3% to 4% of reads. Without single-read clonotypes, shared clonotype proportions correlated more between IR-seq and RNA-seq.

The library was built from roughly 400 ng RNA with molecular barcoded adaptors for alpha/delta and beta/gamma chains. TCRdb recomputed calls from the reads with MiXCR, one row per CDR3 protein. The sample comprises 40,000 or so distinct CDR3 sequences, 11% to 15% of which are singletons, and around 18% rests with the top ten. This clonotype was detected many times. Its antigen is not identified. At the time of active disease, bone marrow was collected from every patient. J gave up 0 bases and V 6 bases, and 13 bases lay outside the gene matches. The CDR3 has 18 residues. This TCR came from a donor at least 40 years old with multiple myeloma. The sample comprised a population of CD138-negative cells sorted from bone marrow. The rearrangement uses TRBV12-3 or TRBV12-4 and TRBJ1-3, with 8 nucleotides matching TRBD1. This CDR3 is CASSRPGTGPSSGNTIYF. The CDR3 DNA reads as TGTGCCAGCAGCCGTCCCGGGACAGGACCCAGCTCTGGAAACACCATATATTTT.